This passage covers 15 T cell receptor beta chains from one sample sequenced in a study of T cells in Graves' hyperthyroidism and ophthalmopathy. Authors of the study amplified TCR beta CDR3 regions from RNA transcripts. HTBI primers were employed in a first-round RT-PCR of the TCR CDR3. TCRdb reanalysed the multiplex PCR reads using MiXCR and keeps one entry per CDR3 protein. In the table there are fewer than 600,000 distinct CDR3 sequences, 11% to 15% of which are singletons. Sequenced input: blood. These receptors were obtained from a woman aged 40 to 50 with Graves' hyperthyroidism.

At least ten counts were recorded for this clonotype. The gene calls are TRBV10-3 and TRBJ2-1; D might be TRBD2 (6 bases). V dropped 0 bases and J dropped 8 bases, with 8 bases sitting between them. This CDR3 has 13 amino acids. The germline gives CDR1 ENHRY, CDR2 SYGVKD. In DNA, the CDR3 is TGTGCCATCAGTGAGTCGGTAGCGGATGAGCAGTTCTTC. As protein: CAISESVADEQFF.

The rearrangement uses TRBV5-1 and TRBJ2-1; 10 bases line up with TRBD2. This CDR3 has 14 amino acids. Trimming removed 5 bases from V and 9 bases from J; junction bases left unmatched: 8. From germline, CDR1 is SGHRS and CDR2 YFSETQ. CDR3 sequence: CASSTQREGGEQFF. CDR3 sequence (DNA): TGCGCCAGCAGTACCCAGCGGGAGGGCGGTGAGCAGTTCTTC.

The V call is TRBV27, the J call TRBJ1-5; D is undetermined. Trimming shortened V by 3 bases and J by 3 bases, and 12 bases separated the two germline ends. The CDR3 consists of 15 residues. The germline V gene has CDR1 MNHEY and CDR2 SMNVEV (reference sequence). CDR3 DNA sequence: TGTGCCAGCAGTTTGATCGGCAGGCTCAATCAGCCCCAGCATTTT. It translates to CASSLIGRLNQPQHF.

This clonotype was seen many times. This chain uses TRBV7-8 with TRBJ1-1; perhaps TRBD1 as D (5 bases). The germline CDR1 and CDR2 sequences are SGHVS and FQNEAQ. The CDR3 is 15 amino acids. V dropped 4 bases and J dropped 1 base, with 13 bases sitting between them. CDR3 DNA: TGTGCCAGCAGCTCACCAGGGTTTACGAACACTGAAGCTTTCTTT. Translation: CASSSPGFTNTEAFF.

This clonotype was seen repeatedly, ten times or more. The chain employs TRBV7-6 and TRBJ2-1, with no clear D. This CDR3 spans 14 amino acids. CDR1 is SGHVS and CDR2 is FNYEAQ in the germline V gene. V lost 5 bases and J lost 8, with 16 bases in between. Here the CDR3 DNA reads TGTGCCAGCAGCACCCGACCGCTCAGCCATGAGCAGTTCTTC. It yields the protein CASSTRPLSHEQFF.

This clonotype appeared many times. The chain carries TRBV2 and TRBJ2-1; D is undetermined. Trimming took off 4 bases at V and 8 bases at J, with 6 bases between the two ends. The CDR3 is 11 residues long. Germline loops: CDR1 SNHLY, CDR2 FYNNEI. CDR3 residues: CASSGFYEQFF. In DNA form, the CDR3 reads TGTGCCAGCAGTGGTTTCTATGAGCAGTTCTTC.

This clonotype occurred many times. This chain links TRBV30 with TRBJ1-2; a possible D gene is TRBD1 (6 bases). CDR3 size: 15 residues. Looked up from germline, CDR1 is GTSNPN and CDR2 is SVGIG (reference sequence). V lost 2 bases to trimming and J lost 4 bases, with 17 bases between them. The CDR3 protein is CAWSSGRGRGYGYTF. The CDR3 nucleotides are TGTGCCTGGAGTTCTGGTCGGGGGCGCGGCTATGGCTACACCTTC.

The chain has TRBV2 and TRBJ1-1, with 9 bases identical to TRBD1. Germline V gene lookup returns CDR1 SNHLY and CDR2 FYNNEI. This CDR3 contains 15 residues. Trimming at V came to 1 base and at J to 3 bases, leaving 3 bases not matched to a gene. The CDR3 region is CASSEGDRVYTEAFF. The CDR3 DNA sequence: TGTGCCAGCAGTGAAGGGGACAGGGTATACACTGAAGCTTTCTTT.

This clonotype was counted at least ten times. This chain links TRBV7-8 with TRBJ2-7, with 7 bases that match TRBD1. Germline V gene sequence: CDR1 SGHVS, CDR2 FQNEAQ. The CDR3 runs 13 residues. V lost 2 bases and J lost 5; bases outside the gene matches: 3. The DNA of the CDR3 is TGTGCCAGCAGCTTATTTACAGGGGACGAGCAGTACTTC. Translated, it gives CASSLFTGDEQYF.

V usage is TRBV6-1 and J usage is TRBJ1-5; D is undetermined. CDR1 is MNHNS and CDR2 is SASEGT in the germline V gene. Trimming shortened V by 0 bases and J by 0 bases, and 9 bases separated the two germline ends. The CDR3 consists of 16 residues. Written as DNA, the CDR3 is TGTGCCAGCAGTGAAGCCGGCCAGGTTAGCAATCAGCCCCAGCATTTT. Translation gives CASSEAGQVSNQPQHF.

V usage is TRBV7-2 and J usage is TRBJ2-1; 10 nucleotides agree with TRBD2. The germline V gene has CDR1 SGHTA and CDR2 FQGNSA. The length of the CDR3 is 16 residues. J gave up 4 bases and V 6 bases, and 9 bases lay outside the gene matches. CDR3 in amino acids: CASRDLAGAQYNEQFF. The CDR3 bases are TGTGCCAGCAGGGATCTAGCGGGGGCCCAGTACAATGAGCAGTTCTTC.

This clonotype occurred many times. The rearrangement uses TRBV3-1 and TRBJ2-7; D is perhaps TRBD1 or TRBD2 (5 bases each). CDR1 is LGHDT and CDR2 is YNNKEL in the germline V gene (reference sequence). V lost 2 bases and J lost 1, with 9 bases in between. The CDR3 loop spans 14 amino acids. The CDR3 bases are TGTGCCAGCAGCCAATACGGGGCGTCCTACGAGCAGTACTTC. This encodes CASSQYGASYEQYF.

This clonotype occurred many times. The chain couples TRBV10-2 to TRBJ2-1, with 8 bases fitting TRBD1. V lost 0 bases to trimming and J lost 7 bases; unmatched junction nucleotides: 2. Looked up from germline, CDR1 is WSHSY and CDR2 is SAAADI. This CDR3 region has 14 residues. CDR3 sequence: CASSESNRGNEQFF. The CDR3 region has the DNA TGCGCCAGCAGTGAGTCTAACAGGGGGAATGAGCAGTTCTTC.

V and J are TRBV7-3 and TRBJ2-5; no firm D call. The V end lost 1 base, the J end lost 1 base, and 10 bases lay between the germline ends. CDR3 length: 15 amino acids. CDR1 is SGHTA and CDR2 is FQGTGA in the germline V gene. CDR3 sequence reads: CASSLMWTGQETQYF. CDR3 in DNA: TGTGCCAGCAGCTTAATGTGGACCGGCCAAGAGACCCAGTACTTC.

This clonotype was found a few times. This rearrangement joins TRBV5-1 to TRBJ2-7; D assignment may be TRBD1 or TRBD2 (6 bases each). This CDR3 is built from 14 residues. Germline V gene lookup returns CDR1 SGHRS and CDR2 YFSETQ. V lost 4 bases to trimming and J lost 2 bases, with 13 bases between them. CDR3 sequence (DNA): TGCGCCAGCAGCCTAAGGGGGGAGGCCTACGAGCAGTACTTC. This translates into CASSLRGEAYEQYF.